This TCR beta chain came from a study of blood T cell repertoires in COVID-19 (dated by TCRdb to 2020 to 2021). Study-level background: The collaborator samples originated in the United States, Italy and Spain and spanned the acute and convalescent phases of COVID-19. The material from the prospective study consisted of cDNA or gDNA derived from T cells, B-cell-depleted T cells, or PBMCs. Deeply sampled blood TCRbeta repertoires from subjects exposed to, actively infected with, or recovered from COVID-19 were included in the dataset. The repertoires were made available in a free public database intended to serve as a resource for research on the immune response to SARS-CoV-2. Samples were obtained from the ongoing ImmuneRACE study (first 160 participants) and from roughly 1,300 subjects provided by 6 global collaborators. Nearly every sample came with metadata listing a de-identified subject ID, COVID-19 status, age in years and sex. Where HLA class I and class II types were available, the types were taken from metadata supplied by the sample provider, not from assay-based typing. Points the paper makes about the study in general: The quantity of clinical and demographic metadata differed by source and by participant and was supplied without curation.

TCRbeta CDR3 regions were amplified from genomic DNA using the immunoSEQ Assay, a bias-controlled multiplex PCR. From the authors' description of their analysis: The number of nucleated cells in each sample was estimated from the amplification of reference gene primers within the assay. Sequence reads were collapsed and filtered to measure the absolute abundance of every unique TCRbeta CDR3 rearrangement. For each sample, productive Simpson clonality was calculated as the square root of Simpson's diversity index across productive rearrangements. The clones in this table, taken by TCRdb from immuneACCESS, are in-frame only. Not every clone is retained; where verified, under half of the shortfall comes from an unresolved V gene, and the cause of the rest is unknown. From that table come the V and J calls and clone size; the DNA was used to work out D and trimming. In this sample the table shows 150,000 to 200,000 clones, roughly 88% of which occur a single time. The ten largest account for around 9.8% of the sample.

V and J are truncated by 0 bases and 0 bases respectively, leaving an intervening sequence of 18 bases. From the cysteine through the phenylalanine, the CDR3 covers 18 amino acids. Only the CDR3 DNA stays, 54 bases, in frame from base 1. CDR1 and CDR2 are drawn from the germline V gene: SGHRS, YFSETQ. There are a few counts of this clone. No cognate antigen has been identified for it. Per-base qualities were not stored, and no clone one base away is much larger. The collaborating institutions used their own protocols to collect whole blood in K2EDTA tubes. Collaborator samples were shipped for TCRbeta analysis as frozen whole blood, isolated PBMCs, or DNA extracted from either sample type.

The sample was peripheral blood. The chain uses TRBV5-1 and TRBJ1-2; D gene: possibly TRBD1, on 5 matching bases. The source is a woman older than 75 with acute or convalescent COVID-19. The DNA reads TGCGCCAGCAGCTTGGAATCAGGAGGGACCGGAACTAACTATGGCTACACCTTC. Its translation reads: CASSLESGGTGTNYGYTF.